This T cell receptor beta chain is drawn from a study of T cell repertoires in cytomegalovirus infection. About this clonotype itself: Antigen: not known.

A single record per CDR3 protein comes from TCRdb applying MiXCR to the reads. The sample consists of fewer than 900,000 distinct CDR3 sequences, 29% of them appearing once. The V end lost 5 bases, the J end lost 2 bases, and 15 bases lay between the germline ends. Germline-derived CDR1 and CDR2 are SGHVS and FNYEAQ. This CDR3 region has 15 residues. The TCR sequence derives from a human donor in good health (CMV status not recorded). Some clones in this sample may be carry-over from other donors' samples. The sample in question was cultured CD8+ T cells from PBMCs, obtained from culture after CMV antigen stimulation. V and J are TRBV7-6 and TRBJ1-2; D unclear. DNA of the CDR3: TGTGCCAGCAGCCCTTTGACACGATACAACTATGGCTACACCTTC. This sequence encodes CASSPLTRYNYGYTF. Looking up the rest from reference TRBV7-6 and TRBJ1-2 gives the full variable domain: GAGVSQSPRYKVTKRGQDVALRCDPISGHVSLYWYRQALGQGPEFLTYFNYEAQQDKSGLPNDRFSAERPEGSISTLTIQRTEQRDSAMYRCASSPLTRYNYGYTFGSGTRLTVV.